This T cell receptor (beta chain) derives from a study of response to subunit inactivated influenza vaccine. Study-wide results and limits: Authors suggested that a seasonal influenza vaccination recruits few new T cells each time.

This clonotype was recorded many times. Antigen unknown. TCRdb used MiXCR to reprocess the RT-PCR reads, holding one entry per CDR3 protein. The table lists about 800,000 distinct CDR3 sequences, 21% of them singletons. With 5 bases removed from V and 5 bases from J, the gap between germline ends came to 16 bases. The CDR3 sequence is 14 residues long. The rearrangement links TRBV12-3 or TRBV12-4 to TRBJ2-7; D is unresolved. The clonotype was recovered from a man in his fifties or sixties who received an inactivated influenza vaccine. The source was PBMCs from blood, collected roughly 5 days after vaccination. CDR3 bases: TGTGCCAGCAGTGAAGGGCGAAGTCTCGACGAGCAGTACTTC. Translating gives CASSEGRSLDEQYF.